A single sample gave rise to the 22 T cell receptor beta chains below, sequenced in a study of cytomegalovirus exposure and HLA in healthy donors. Primers included in the PCR were 60 Vbeta and 13 Jbeta primers. Measured with immunoSEQ multiplex PCR; TCRdb has only the in-frame clones, and not every one. The sample shows some 150,000 clones, roughly 82% of them seen only once. The material sequenced was PBMCs. The receptors derive from a man aged 50-59 years in good health and CMV-seropositive.

The chain carries TRBV5-4 and TRBJ2-1, with D possibly matching TRBD2 (6 bases). Per germline, CDR1 SGHNT and CDR2 YYREEE (reference sequence). The V end was cut by 4 bases, the J end by 5 bases, with 19 bases between. The CDR3 runs to 16 residues. CDR3 in amino acids: CASSPLGLATDNEQFF. The DNA of the CDR3 is TGTGCCAGCAGCCCATTGGGGCTAGCGACAGACAATGAGCAGTTCTTC.

This clone appeared a few times. The gene calls are TRBV7-9 and TRBJ2-2; D uncertain. The CDR3 sequence is 12 residues long. The ends were cut back, 8 bases at V and 8 bases at J, with 12 bases in the middle. In germline, CDR1 is SEHNR, CDR2 FQNEAQ (reference sequence). In DNA form, the CDR3 reads TGTGCCAGCCCGCACTTTGAGGGGGAGCTGTTTTTT. It translates to CASPHFEGELFF.

The V gene is TRBV6-1, the J gene TRBJ1-2; no definite D call. The CDR3 is 17 amino acids. Germline V gives CDR1 MNHNS, CDR2 SASEGT. The ends were cut back, 0 bases at V and 2 bases at J, with 16 bases in the middle. CDR3 loop: CASSEAVRLGGNYGYTF. The CDR3 DNA follows: TGTGCCAGCAGTGAAGCTGTCCGTTTAGGCGGAAACTATGGCTACACCTTC.

This CDR3 is CAWSPQTGGIDGYTF. CDR3 nucleotide sequence: TGTGCCTGGAGTCCCCAGACAGGGGGTATAGATGGCTACACCTTC. The chain carries TRBV30 and TRBJ1-2; TRBD1 aligns across 9 bases. Germline values: CDR1 GTSNPN, CDR2 SVGIG (reference sequence). The CDR3 consists of 15 residues. Trimming at V came to 2 bases and at J to 6 bases, leaving 10 bases not matched to a gene.

This sequence joins TRBV11-2 and TRBJ2-7; possibly TRBD2 for D (5 bases). In germline, CDR1 is SGHAT, CDR2 FQNNGV. The CDR3 runs 11 residues. The ends were cut back, 5 bases at V and 4 bases at J, with 6 bases in the middle. The CDR3 loop is CASSTGYEQYF. In DNA form, the CDR3 reads TGTGCCAGCAGCACGGGATACGAGCAGTACTTC.

V gene TRBV7-9 combines with J gene TRBJ1-1; 11 bases are shared with TRBD1. CDR3 length: 16 residues. V trimming: 3 bases; J trimming: 6 bases; junction bases outside the gene matches: 9. The germline V gene encodes CDR1 SEHNR and CDR2 FQNEAQ (reference sequence). CDR3 DNA: TGTGCCAGCAGCTTCACGGACAGGGGGCGAAGGGCTGAAGCTTTCTTT. It specifies CASSFTDRGRRAEAFF.

DNA of the CDR3: TGTGCCTGGAGTGACGGTGTAATGAAAAAACTGTTTTTT. As protein: CAWSDGVMKKLFF. The gene calls are TRBV30 and TRBJ1-4, with D unclear. The germline CDR1 and CDR2 sequences are GTSNPN and SVGIG (reference sequence). CDR3 size: 13 residues. V was pared by 1 base and J by 9 bases, with 12 bases between.

The V and J genes are TRBV9 and TRBJ2-7, with 7 bases identical to TRBD1. After removal of 4 bases from V and 2 bases from J, the junction contained 9 bases not matched to a gene. From germline, CDR1 is SGDLS and CDR2 YYNGEE. The CDR3 length is 15 residues. DNA of the CDR3: TGTGCCAGCAGCTTTGGACAGGACGGGGCCTACGAGCAGTACTTC. Translation gives CASSFGQDGAYEQYF.

The chain combines TRBV11-2 with TRBJ2-7; a possible D gene is TRBD1 (5 bases). The V gene's germline CDR1 is SGHAT and CDR2 FQNNGV. This CDR3 contains 15 residues. The V end was cut by 1 base, the J end by 2 bases, with 12 bases between. The CDR3 sequence is CASSLGQGSPYEQYF. The CDR3 nucleotides read TGTGCCAGCAGCTTAGGGCAGGGTAGCCCCTACGAGCAGTACTTC.

The table lists this clone with a count of one. The V and J genes are TRBV6-5 and TRBJ1-2; a possible D gene is TRBD1 (6 bases). Germline CDR1 reads MNHEY; CDR2 reads SVGAGI. The length of the CDR3 is 15 residues. V gave up 0 bases and J gave up 8 bases, with 16 bases separating them. The CDR3 sequence is CASSYSNQGLGGYTF. DNA for the CDR3: TGTGCCAGCAGTTACTCGAACCAGGGGCTGGGAGGCTACACCTTC.

This rearrangement joins TRBV30 to TRBJ2-3; TRBD1 is a possible D gene (6 bases). V lost 1 base and J 3 bases, leaving 14 bases between the germline ends. In germline, CDR1 is GTSNPN, CDR2 SVGIG (reference sequence). The CDR3 spans 15 residues. The chain's CDR3 is CAWSARGLLTDTQYF. CDR3 DNA: TGTGCCTGGAGTGCCAGGGGTTTGTTGACAGATACGCAGTATTTT.

The gene calls are TRBV6-5 and TRBJ1-6; D unclear. CDR3 length: 14 amino acids. Per the germline V gene, CDR1 is MNHEY and CDR2 is SVGAGI. The V gene lost 9 bases and the J gene lost 0 bases, with 9 bases spanning the gap. The CDR3 here is CASTQSSYNSPLHF. CDR3 bases: TGTGCCAGTACACAAAGCTCCTATAATTCACCCCTCCACTTT.

The CDR3 bases are TGCGCCAGCCACGGGACAGAGCAAGAGACCCAGTACTTC. It specifies CASHGTEQETQYF. This chain connects TRBV5-1 to TRBJ2-5, with 7 bases lining up with TRBD1. Germline values: CDR1 SGHRS, CDR2 YFSETQ. The J segment lost 2 bases and the V segment lost 7 bases, leaving 5 bases of the junction unmatched. The CDR3 is 13 amino acids.

This chain links TRBV10-3 with TRBJ2-3; 10 nucleotides align to TRBD2. After removal of 10 bases from V and 5 bases from J, the junction contained 15 bases not matched to a gene. This CDR3 has 16 amino acids. CDR1 and CDR2 from the germline V gene are ENHRY and SYGVKD. CDR3 coding DNA: TGTGCCACCGGACTGGGGCTAGCGGGAGTCCAAGATACGCAGTATTTT. It codes for CATGLGLAGVQDTQYF.

This clone showed up just once. The chain is built from TRBV25-1 and TRBJ1-1; possible D gene TRBD1, 6 bases. The CDR3 runs to 14 residues. Germline CDR1 MGHDK, CDR2 SYGVNS. V was clipped by 9 bases and J by 2 bases, with 16 bases between them. In DNA form, the CDR3 reads TGTGCCAGTACCCGTACAGGGAAAAACACTGAAGCTTTCTTT. Amino acids: CASTRTGKNTEAFF. Looking up the rest from reference TRBV25-1 and TRBJ1-1 gives the full variable domain: EADIYQTPRYLVIGTGKKITLECSQTMGHDKMYWYQQDPGMELHLIHYSYGVNSTEKGDLSSESTVSRIRTEHFPLTLESARPSHTSQYLCASTRTGKNTEAFFGQGTRLTVV.

This clone was seen a few times. The J gene is TRBJ2-7, the V gene TRBV5-4, with TRBD1 matching 7 bases. With V trimmed by 3 bases and J by 5 bases, 8 bases remained unmatched. CDR1 SGHNT and CDR2 YYREEE come from the germline V gene (reference sequence). This CDR3 contains 14 residues. The CDR3: CASSSGTVGDEQYF. For the CDR3, the DNA is TGTGCCAGCAGCTCCGGGACAGTTGGGGACGAGCAGTACTTC.

This sequence joins TRBV30 and TRBJ2-1; maybe TRBD1 (5 bases). Trimming took 8 bases from V and 7 from J, leaving 21 bases between them. Germline CDR1 is GTSNPN and CDR2 is SVGIG (reference sequence). The CDR3 is made up of 14 amino acids. CDR3 sequence (DNA): TGTGCCCGTGGGGCCTTATTCGACCATAATGAGCAGTTCTTC. Its translation is CARGALFDHNEQFF.

The gene calls are TRBV7-6 and TRBJ2-1, with D possibly TRBD2 on 5 matching bases. The CDR3 length is 15 residues. CDR1 and CDR2 from the germline V gene are SGHVS and FNYEAQ. The V end lost 2 bases, the J end lost 0 bases, and 8 bases lay between the germline ends. DNA for the CDR3: TGTGCCAGCAGCTTATTCCGGGGCTCCTACAATGAGCAGTTCTTC. Protein sequence: CASSLFRGSYNEQFF. Using reference TRBV7-6 and TRBJ2-1 for the parts outside the CDR3, the full variable domain is GAGVSQSPRYKVTKRGQDVALRCDPISGHVSLYWYRQALGQGPEFLTYFNYEAQQDKSGLPNDRFSAERPEGSISTLTIQRTEQRDSAMYRCASSLFRGSYNEQFFGPGTRLTVL.

This clone has a handful of counts. This sequence joins TRBV10-3 and TRBJ2-7; D remains unclear. V lost 2 bases, J lost 1 base, and 6 bases lay in between. CDR3 length: 13 residues. Germline-derived CDR1 and CDR2 are ENHRY and SYGVKD. In DNA form, the CDR3 reads TGTGCCATCAGTGAGACAGATTCCTACGAGCAGTACTTC. This encodes CAISETDSYEQYF.

The chain recombines TRBV30 with TRBJ1-2; D may be TRBD1 (6 bases). This CDR3 has 13 amino acids. Germline-derived CDR1 and CDR2 are GTSNPN and SVGIG (reference sequence). Trimming removed 2 bases at V and 8 bases at J, with 15 bases between. CDR3 DNA sequence: TGTGCCTGGAGTCGATCAGGGGTTGGAGGCTACACCTTC. This sequence encodes CAWSRSGVGGYTF.

The chain combines TRBV28 with TRBJ2-7, with D maybe TRBD1 (5 bases). This CDR3 has 15 amino acids. The germline V gene encodes CDR1 MDHEN and CDR2 SYDVKM. With 2 bases removed from V and 0 bases from J, the gap between germline ends came to 11 bases. The CDR3 DNA reads as TGTGCCAGCAGTTTAATGACAGCTTCCTCCTACGAGCAGTACTTC. Translating gives CASSLMTASSYEQYF.

This sequence joins TRBV10-3 and TRBJ2-1; 8 bases align to TRBD1. The CDR3 length is 15 residues. J lost 9 bases, V lost 3 bases, and 10 bases had no gene match. The germline gives CDR1 ENHRY, CDR2 SYGVKD. Here the CDR3 reads CAISDIDRGNPEQFF. CDR3 sequence (DNA): TGTGCCATCAGTGACATAGACAGGGGAAATCCTGAGCAGTTCTTC.